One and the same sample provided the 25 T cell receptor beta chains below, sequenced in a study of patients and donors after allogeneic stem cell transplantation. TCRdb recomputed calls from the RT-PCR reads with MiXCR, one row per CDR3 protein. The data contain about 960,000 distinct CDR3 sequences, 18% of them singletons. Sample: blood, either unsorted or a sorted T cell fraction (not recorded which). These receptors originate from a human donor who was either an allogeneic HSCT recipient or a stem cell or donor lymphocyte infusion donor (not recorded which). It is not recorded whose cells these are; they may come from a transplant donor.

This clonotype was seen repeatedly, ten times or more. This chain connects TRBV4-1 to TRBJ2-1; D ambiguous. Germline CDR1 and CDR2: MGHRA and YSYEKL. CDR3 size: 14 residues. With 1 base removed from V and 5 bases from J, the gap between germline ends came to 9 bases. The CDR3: CASSQADLNNEQFF. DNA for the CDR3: TGCGCCAGCAGCCAAGCGGATCTAAACAATGAGCAGTTCTTC.

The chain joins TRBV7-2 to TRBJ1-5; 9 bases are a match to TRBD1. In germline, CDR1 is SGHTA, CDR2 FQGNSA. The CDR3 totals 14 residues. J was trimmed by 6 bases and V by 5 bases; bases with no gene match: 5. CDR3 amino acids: CASSPRTGAQPQHF. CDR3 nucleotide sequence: TGTGCCAGCAGCCCCCGGACAGGGGCTCAGCCCCAGCATTTT. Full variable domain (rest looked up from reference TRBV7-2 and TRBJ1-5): GAGVSQSPSNKVTEKGKDVELRCDPISGHTALYWYRQSLGQGLEFLIYFQGNSAPDKSGLPSDRFSAERTGGSVSTLTIQRTQQEDSAVYLCASSPRTGAQPQHFGDGTRLSIL.

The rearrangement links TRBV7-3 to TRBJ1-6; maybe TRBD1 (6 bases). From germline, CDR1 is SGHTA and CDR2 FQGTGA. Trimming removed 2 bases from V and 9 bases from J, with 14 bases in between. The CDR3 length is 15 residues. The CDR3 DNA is TGTGCCAGCAGCTTAGGGGGCTCATTGGGTTCACCCCTCCACTTT. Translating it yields CASSLGGSLGSPLHF.

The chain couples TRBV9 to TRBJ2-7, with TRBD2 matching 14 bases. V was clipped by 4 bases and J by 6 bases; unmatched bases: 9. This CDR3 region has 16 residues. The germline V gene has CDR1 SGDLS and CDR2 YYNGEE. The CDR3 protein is CASSPRLAGGPGEQYF. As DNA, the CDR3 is TGTGCCAGCAGCCCTCGACTAGCGGGAGGGCCAGGCGAGCAGTACTTC.

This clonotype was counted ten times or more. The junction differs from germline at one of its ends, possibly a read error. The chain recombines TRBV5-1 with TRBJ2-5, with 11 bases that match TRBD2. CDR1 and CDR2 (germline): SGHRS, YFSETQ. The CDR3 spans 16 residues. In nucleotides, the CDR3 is TGTGCCAGCAGCTTAGGGCTAGCGGGGGGTCAAGAGACCCAGTACTTC. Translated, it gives CASSLGLAGGQETQYF.

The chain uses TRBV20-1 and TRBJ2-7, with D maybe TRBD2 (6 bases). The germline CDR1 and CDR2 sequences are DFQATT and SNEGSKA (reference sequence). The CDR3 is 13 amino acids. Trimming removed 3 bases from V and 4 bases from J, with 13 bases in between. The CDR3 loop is CSASGGRGYEQYF. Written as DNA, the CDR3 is TGCAGTGCTAGCGGAGGGAGAGGGTACGAGCAGTACTTC.

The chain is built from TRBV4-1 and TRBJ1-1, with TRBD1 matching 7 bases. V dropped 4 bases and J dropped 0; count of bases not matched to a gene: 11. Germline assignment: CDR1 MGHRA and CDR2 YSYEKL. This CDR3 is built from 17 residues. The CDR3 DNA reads TGCGCCAGCAGCCCGAAAAAGGGGGCGACGATGAACACTGAAGCTTTCTTT. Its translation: CASSPKKGATMNTEAFF.

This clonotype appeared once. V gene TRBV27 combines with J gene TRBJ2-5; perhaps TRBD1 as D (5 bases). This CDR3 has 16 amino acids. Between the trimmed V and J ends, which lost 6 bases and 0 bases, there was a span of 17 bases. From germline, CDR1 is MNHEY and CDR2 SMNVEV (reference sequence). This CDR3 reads CASSRLDSRYQETQYF. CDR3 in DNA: TGTGCCAGCAGCCGGTTAGACAGCCGGTACCAAGAGACCCAGTACTTC.

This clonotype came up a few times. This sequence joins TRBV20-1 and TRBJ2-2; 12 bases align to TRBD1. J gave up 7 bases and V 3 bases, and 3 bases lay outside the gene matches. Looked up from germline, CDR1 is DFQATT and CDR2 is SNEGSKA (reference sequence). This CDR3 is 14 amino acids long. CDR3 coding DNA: TGCAGTGCTAGCGGGACAGGGGGCATCGGGGAGCTGTTTTTT. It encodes CSASGTGGIGELFF.

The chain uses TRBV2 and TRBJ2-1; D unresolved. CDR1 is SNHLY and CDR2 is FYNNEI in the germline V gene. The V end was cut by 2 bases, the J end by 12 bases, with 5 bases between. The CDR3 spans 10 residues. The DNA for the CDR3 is TGTGCCAGCAGTGAAAGGGTGCAGTTCTTC. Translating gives CASSERVQFF.

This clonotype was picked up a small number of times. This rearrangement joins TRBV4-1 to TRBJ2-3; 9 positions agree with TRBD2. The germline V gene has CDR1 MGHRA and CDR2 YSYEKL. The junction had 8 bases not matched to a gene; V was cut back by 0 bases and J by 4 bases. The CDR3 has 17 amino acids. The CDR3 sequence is CASSQDPSGRLSDTQYF. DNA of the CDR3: TGCGCCAGCAGCCAAGATCCAAGCGGGAGGTTGTCAGATACGCAGTATTTT.

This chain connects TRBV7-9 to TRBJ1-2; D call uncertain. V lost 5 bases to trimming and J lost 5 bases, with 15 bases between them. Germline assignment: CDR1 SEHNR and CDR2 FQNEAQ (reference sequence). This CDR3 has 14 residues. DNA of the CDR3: TGTGCCAGCAGCCCCGTAGCCCTAGAATATGGCTACACCTTC. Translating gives CASSPVALEYGYTF.

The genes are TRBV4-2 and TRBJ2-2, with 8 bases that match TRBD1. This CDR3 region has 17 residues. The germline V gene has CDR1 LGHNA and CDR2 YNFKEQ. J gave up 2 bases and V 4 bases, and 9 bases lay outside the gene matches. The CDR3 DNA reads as TGTGCCAGCAGCCCCGCCAGGGGGCTCATTAACACCGGGGAGCTGTTTTTT. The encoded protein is CASSPARGLINTGELFF.

For the CDR3, the DNA is TGTGCCAGCAGCTTCCGACTAGAAGATGAGCAGTTCTTC. Translating it yields CASSFRLEDEQFF. This chain links TRBV5-6 with TRBJ2-1, with D possibly matching TRBD2 (6 bases). This CDR3 has 13 amino acids. Germline V gene sequence: CDR1 SGHDT, CDR2 YYEEEE. V was pared by 2 bases and J by 8 bases, with 11 bases between. The full variable domain, completed using reference TRBV5-6 and TRBJ2-1, is DAGVTQSPTHLIKTRGQQVTLRCSPKSGHDTVSWYQQALGQGPQFIFQYYEEEERQRGNFPDRFSGHQFPNYSSELNVNALLLGDSALYLCASSFRLEDEQFFGPGTRLTVL.

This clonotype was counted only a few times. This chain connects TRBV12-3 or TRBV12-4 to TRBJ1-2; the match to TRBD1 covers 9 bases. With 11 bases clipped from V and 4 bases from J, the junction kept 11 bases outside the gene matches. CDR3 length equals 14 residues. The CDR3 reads CAGEMPGQGYGYTF. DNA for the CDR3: TGTGCCGGGGAAATGCCGGGACAGGGCTATGGCTACACCTTC.

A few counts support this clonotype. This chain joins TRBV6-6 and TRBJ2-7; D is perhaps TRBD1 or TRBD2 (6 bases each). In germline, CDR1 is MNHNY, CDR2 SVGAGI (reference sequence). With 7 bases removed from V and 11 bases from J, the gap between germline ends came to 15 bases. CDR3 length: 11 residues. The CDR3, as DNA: TGTGCCAGCATTGGGGAGGAGGGGGAGTACTTC. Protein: CASIGEEGEYF.

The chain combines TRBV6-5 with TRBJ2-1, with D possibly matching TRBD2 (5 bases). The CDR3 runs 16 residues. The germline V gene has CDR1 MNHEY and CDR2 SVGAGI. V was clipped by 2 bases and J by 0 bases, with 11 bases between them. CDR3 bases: TGTGCCAGCAGTTACGATTGGAGGAGCTCCTACAATGAGCAGTTCTTC. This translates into CASSYDWRSSYNEQFF.

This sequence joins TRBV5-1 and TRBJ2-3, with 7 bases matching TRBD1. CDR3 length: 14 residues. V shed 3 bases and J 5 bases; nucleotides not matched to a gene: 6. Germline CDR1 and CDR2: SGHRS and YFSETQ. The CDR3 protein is CASSSDRAVDTQYF. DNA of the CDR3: TGCGCCAGCAGCTCAGACAGGGCGGTAGATACGCAGTATTTT.

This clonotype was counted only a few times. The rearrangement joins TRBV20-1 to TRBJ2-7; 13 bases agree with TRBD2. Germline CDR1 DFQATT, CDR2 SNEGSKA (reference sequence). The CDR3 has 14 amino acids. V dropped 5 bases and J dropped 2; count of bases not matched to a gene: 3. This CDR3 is CSAWTSGGPYEQYF. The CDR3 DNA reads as TGCAGTGCTTGGACTAGCGGGGGTCCCTACGAGCAGTACTTC.

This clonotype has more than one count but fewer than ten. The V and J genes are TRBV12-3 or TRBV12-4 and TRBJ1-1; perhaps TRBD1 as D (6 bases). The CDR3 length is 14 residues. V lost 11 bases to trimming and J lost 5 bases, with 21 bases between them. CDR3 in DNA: TGTGCCGCAGGTGGGGGCAGGGGCGGAACTGAAGCTTTCTTT. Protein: CAAGGGRGGTEAFF.

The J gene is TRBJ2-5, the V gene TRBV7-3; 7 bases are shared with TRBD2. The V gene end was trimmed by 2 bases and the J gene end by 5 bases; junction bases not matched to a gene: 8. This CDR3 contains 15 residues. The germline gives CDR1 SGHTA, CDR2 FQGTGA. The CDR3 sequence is CASSLLAGAPETQYF. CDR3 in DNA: TGTGCCAGCAGCTTACTGGCGGGAGCCCCTGAGACCCAGTACTTC. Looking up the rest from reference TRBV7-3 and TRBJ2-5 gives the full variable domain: GAGVSQTPSNKVTEKGKYVELRCDPISGHTALYWYRQSLGQGPEFLIYFQGTGAADDSGLPNDRFFAVRPEGSVSTLKIQRTERGDSAVYLCASSLLAGAPETQYFGPGTRLLVL.

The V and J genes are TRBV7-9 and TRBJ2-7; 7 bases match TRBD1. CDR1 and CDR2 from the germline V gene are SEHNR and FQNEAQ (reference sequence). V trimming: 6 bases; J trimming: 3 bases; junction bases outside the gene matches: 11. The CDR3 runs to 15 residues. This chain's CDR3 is CASSWTGAFFYEQYF. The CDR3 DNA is TGTGCCAGCAGTTGGACAGGCGCTTTTTTCTACGAGCAGTACTTC.

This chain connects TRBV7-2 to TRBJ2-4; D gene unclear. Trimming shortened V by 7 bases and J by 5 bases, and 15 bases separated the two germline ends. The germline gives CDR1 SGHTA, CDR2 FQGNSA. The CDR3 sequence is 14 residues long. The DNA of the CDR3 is TGTGCCAGCAACACCCCAGGACGCGAAAACATTCAGTACTTC. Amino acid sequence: CASNTPGRENIQYF.

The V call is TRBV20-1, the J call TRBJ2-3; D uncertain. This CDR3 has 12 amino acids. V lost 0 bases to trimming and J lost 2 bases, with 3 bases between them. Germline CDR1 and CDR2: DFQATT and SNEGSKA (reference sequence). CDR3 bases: TGCAGTGCTAGAGATGACACAGATACGCAGTATTTT. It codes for CSARDDTDTQYF.

For the CDR3, the DNA is TGCAGTGCCCTTCTTCCGGGGGCCGGTGAGCAGTACTTC. This encodes CSALLPGAGEQYF. The chain carries TRBV20-1 and TRBJ2-7; D may correspond to TRBD1 or TRBD2 (6 bases each). Germline V gene lookup returns CDR1 DFQATT and CDR2 SNEGSKA (reference sequence). The CDR3 has 13 amino acids. The V end was cut by 6 bases, the J end by 7 bases, with 19 bases between.